Presented here are 13 T cell receptor beta chains from one specimen sequenced in a study of blood T cell repertoires in COVID-19. Profiled with immunoSEQ multiplex PCR; TCRdb holds only in-frame clones, not every one. The sample has tens of thousands of clones, 85% to 90% seen once; the top ten hold 8.3%. The sample was peripheral blood. The receptors derive from a human donor with active COVID-19. The donor label of this sample is uncertain.

The chain couples TRBV7-2 to TRBJ2-5; 8 bases fit TRBD2. The CDR3 is made up of 15 amino acids. J lost 4 bases, V lost 4 bases, and 8 bases had no gene match. Looked up from germline, CDR1 is SGHTA and CDR2 is FQGNSA. The CDR3 sequence: CASSSNSGVGETQYF. The CDR3, as DNA: TGTGCCAGCAGCTCAAATAGCGGGGTTGGAGAGACCCAGTACTTC. Combining the CDR3 with reference TRBV7-2 and TRBJ2-5 gives the whole variable domain GAGVSQSPSNKVTEKGKDVELRCDPISGHTALYWYRQSLGQGLEFLIYFQGNSAPDKSGLPSDRFSAERTGGSVSTLTIQRTQQEDSAVYLCASSSNSGVGETQYFGPGTRLLVL.

The V gene is TRBV5-1, the J gene TRBJ1-4; no reliable D call. There are 14 residues in the CDR3. Trimming shortened V by 2 bases and J by 7 bases, and 12 bases separated the two germline ends. Germline values: CDR1 SGHRS, CDR2 YFSETQ. The CDR3 region has the DNA TGCGCCAGCAGCTTACACAACGAGGGTGAAAAACTGTTTTTT. Its protein is CASSLHNEGEKLFF.

This chain uses TRBV6-2 or TRBV6-3 with TRBJ2-5; TRBD2 aligns across 14 bases. This CDR3 spans 17 amino acids. V was clipped by 5 bases and J by 6 bases; unmatched bases: 11. The germline CDR1 and CDR2 sequences are MNHEY and SVGEGT. As DNA, the CDR3 is TGTGCCAGCAGTCAGGGACTAGCGGGAGATCAGCCGAAGACCCAGTACTTC. Translated, it gives CASSQGLAGDQPKTQYF.

The chain employs TRBV4-3 and TRBJ1-1; TRBD1 is a possible D gene (6 bases). Germline CDR1 and CDR2: LGHNA and YSLEER. Trimming took off 1 base at V and 1 base at J, with 10 bases between the two ends. The length of the CDR3 is 15 residues. The CDR3 DNA reads as TGCGCCAGCAGCCAAGGGGGGCAGGGGAACACTGAAGCTTTCTTT. Its protein product is CASSQGGQGNTEAFF.

The genes are TRBV5-1 and TRBJ2-2, with 13 bases that match TRBD2. The J segment lost 5 bases and the V segment lost 5 bases, leaving 0 bases of the junction unmatched. Germline CDR1 is SGHRS and CDR2 is YFSETQ. The CDR3 extends over 14 amino acids. The DNA of the CDR3 is TGCGCCAGCAGACTAGCGGGAGGGACCGGGGAGCTGTTTTTT. It is translated as CASRLAGGTGELFF.

This clone has just one count. The rearrangement uses TRBV30 and TRBJ2-7; 8 bases agree with TRBD1. With V trimmed by 3 bases and J by 2 bases, 6 bases remained unmatched. The CDR3 length is 14 residues. The germline V gene has CDR1 GTSNPN and CDR2 SVGIG (reference sequence). CDR3 sequence reads: CAWRPGQVTYEQYF. In DNA form, the CDR3 reads TGTGCCTGGAGGCCGGGACAGGTTACCTACGAGCAGTACTTC.

The genes are TRBV19 and TRBJ1-5, with 12 bases fitting TRBD1. Germline V gene lookup returns CDR1 LNHDA and CDR2 SQIVND (reference sequence). Trimming removed 7 bases from V and 4 bases from J; junction bases left unmatched: 8. The CDR3 is 16 residues long. CDR3 residues: CASKWGQGAGNQPQHF. As DNA, the CDR3 is TGTGCCAGTAAATGGGGACAGGGGGCTGGTAATCAGCCCCAGCATTTT.

The chain is built from TRBV19 and TRBJ2-5, with 7 bases aligning to TRBD1. The CDR3 is 13 amino acids. The J segment lost 5 bases and the V segment lost 6 bases, leaving 6 bases of the junction unmatched. Germline CDR1 LNHDA, CDR2 SQIVND (reference sequence). CDR3 nucleotide sequence: TGTGCCAGTAGACCGACAGGGCATGAGACCCAGTACTTC. Translated: CASRPTGHETQYF.

In its sample, this clone was seen once. The chain's CDR3 is CASTSVNSYNSPLHF. In nucleotides, the CDR3 is TGTGCCAGCACCAGTGTTAACTCCTATAATTCACCCCTCCACTTT. The gene calls are TRBV5-6 and TRBJ1-6; D unclear. Germline V lookup: CDR1 SGHDT, CDR2 YYEEEE. Trimming removed 6 bases from V and 0 bases from J, with 10 bases in between. This CDR3 comprises 15 residues.

V and J are TRBV5-4 and TRBJ2-7; 8 positions agree with TRBD2. Germline lookup yields CDR1 SGHNT and CDR2 YYREEE (reference sequence). The CDR3 spans 15 residues. With V trimmed by 3 bases and J by 2 bases, 7 bases remained unmatched. The CDR3 loop is CASSSGRGRTYEQYF. CDR3 nucleotides: TGTGCCAGCAGCTCCGGGAGGGGGAGGACCTACGAGCAGTACTTC.

Concerning this clone itself: The junction departs from the called germline gene at one end, perhaps through a read error. The rearrangement links TRBV7-7 to TRBJ2-1; 14 bases match TRBD2. Germline CDR1 is SSHAT and CDR2 is FNYEAQ (reference sequence). The CDR3 totals 15 residues. The CDR3 reads CASSPGLAGGGEQFF. DNA of the CDR3: TGTGCTAGCAGCCCTGGACTAGCGGGGGGAGGTGAGCAGTTCTTC.

The V call is TRBV5-1, the J call TRBJ2-7; the D gene is possibly TRBD1 (5 bases). The CDR3 covers 15 residues. CDR1 is SGHRS, CDR2 YFSETQ, per germline. The V end was cut by 0 bases, the J end by 3 bases, with 13 bases between. The CDR3 DNA reads as TGCGCCAGCAGCTTGGGGGGCCGTTCGAGCTACGAGCAGTACTTC. It encodes CASSLGGRSSYEQYF.

The chain has TRBV5-4 and TRBJ1-1; D call uncertain. The CDR3 consists of 14 residues. Germline assignment: CDR1 SGHNT and CDR2 YYREEE (reference sequence). V was trimmed by 0 bases and J by 5 bases, leaving 11 bases between them. The CDR3 DNA is TGTGCCAGCAGCTTGGAGGGAGTGCGAACTGAAGCTTTCTTT. Encoded protein: CASSLEGVRTEAFF.